This is a list of T cell receptor beta chains from one sample in a study of blood T cell repertoires in COVID-19. Sequencing used immunoSEQ multiplex PCR; TCRdb keeps in-frame clones, though not all of them. The data contain about 330,000 clones, 86% of them singletons. The source material was peripheral blood. The source is a woman in her fifties or sixties with acute or convalescent COVID-19. The CDR3 runs from the conserved cysteine through the conserved F or W.

V gene	J gene	CDR3 protein
TRBV19	TRBJ1-6	CASSWGQVRNSPLHF
TRBV30	TRBJ2-7	CAWSVGGRGEQYF
TRBV18	TRBJ1-1	CASSPPGSEAFF
TRBV5-1	TRBJ1-1	CASSRVEQGRTTEAFF
TRBV7-3	TRBJ1-1	CASSTSGQGKNTEAFF
TRBV20-1	TRBJ2-3	CSASSSGKSTDTQYF
TRBV19	TRBJ2-7	CASSLDRGKRLYF
TRBV6-2/TRBV6-3	TRBJ2-7	CASSSPIQAGGGEQYF
TRBV7-9	TRBJ2-3	CASSPPGVTDTQYF
TRBV18	TRBJ2-3	CASSIPGFPDTQYF
TRBV2	TRBJ2-3	CASLGLVAGTDTQYF
TRBV2	TRBJ2-7	CASGGFAYEQYF
TRBV3-1/TRBV3-2	TRBJ1-2	CASKGTGGNYGYTF
TRBV5-4	TRBJ2-5	CASSLVLAGAETQYF
TRBV11-2	TRBJ1-5	CASSLDYGGNQPQHF
TRBV6-2/TRBV6-3	TRBJ2-4	CASSIGLAGFGDIQYF
TRBV9	TRBJ1-6	CASSSGQGLYNSPLHF
TRBV5-4	TRBJ2-2	CASSLGLAGDTGELFF
TRBV9	TRBJ2-1	CASSVSVSSSYNEQFF
TRBV4-1	TRBJ1-5	CASSPETGGNQPQHF
TRBV4-1	TRBJ1-2	CASSHDRGRGNGYTF
TRBV5-1	TRBJ2-7	CASSLNPGTSGTYEQYF
TRBV5-8	TRBJ1-4	CASSPGQLFSGEKLFF
TRBV6-6	TRBJ1-5	CASTRGEGLSNQPQHF
TRBV25-1	TRBJ2-5	CASSTRTRSHRETQYF
TRBV5-8	TRBJ2-1	CASRGISGYNEQFF
TRBV2	TRBJ1-4	CASNVRTGDEKLFF
TRBV27	TRBJ2-7	CASSRTQGAHEQYF
TRBV5-1	TRBJ2-7	CASSSAAGDTGEQYF
TRBV11-3	TRBJ2-1	CASSLGLAGTSQFF
TRBV6-5	TRBJ1-4	CANSATGSTNEKLFF